This T cell receptor beta chain derives from a study of T cell repertoires in cytomegalovirus infection. Study-wide findings and caveats: Carriage of CMV together with the relevant HLA was identifiable through cumulative public TCR beta family frequency.

As to this clonotype: Its antigen remains unidentified.

MiXCR, run by TCRdb on the reads, gives a single entry per CDR3 protein. The sample consists of 110,000 or so distinct CDR3 sequences, around 31% of them appearing once. CDR1 is ENHRY and CDR2 is SYGVKD in the germline V gene. The CDR3 runs 14 residues. V gave up 3 bases and J gave up 7 bases, with 12 bases separating them. The V gene is TRBV10-3, the J gene TRBJ2-2; unclear D gene. This sequence originates from a human donor in good health (CMV status not recorded). Some clones in this sample may be carry-over from other donors' samples. Material: CD8+ T cells from cultured PBMCs, obtained from culture after CMV antigen stimulation. The CDR3 region has the DNA TGTGCCATCAGTGATATACCCGTCCACGGGGAGCTGTTTTTT. Translated, it gives CAISDIPVHGELFF.